The source of this T cell receptor (beta chain) is a study of cytomegalovirus exposure and HLA in healthy donors (dated by TCRdb to between 2016 and 2019). Background on the whole study: An earlier analysis of roughly 500 of the donors reported roughly 300 Gb of sequence data and 100 million to 140 million unique TCR beta sequences from roughly 200 million T cells. To predict cytomegalovirus infection status, the study brought together high-throughput TCR immunosequencing, statistical association of individual TCRs with disease status, and machine learning. A later analysis re-analyzed previously published TCR beta repertoires from roughly 630 donors and added high-resolution HLA genotyping to study TCR occurrence patterns. Donor age, sex, ethnicity and CMV serostatus were collected together with the repertoire data. Both class I and class II loci were covered by HLA typing, at four-digit resolution. Four to six DR-DQ haplotypes were handled as single units for association and clustering, since linkage in the cohort was strong. The aim of the study was to test whether cataloging public T cell receptors could identify signatures of past pathogen exposure. A separate validation cohort of 100 to 150 different subjects was used in addition to the 666-subject first cohort. Typing coverage differed by locus: A, B, C, DRB1 and DQB1 were typed in about 629-630 donors, DQA1 in 500 to 550, DPA1 in some 600, and DPB1 in just under 480. Among 398 genotyped donors of the cohort, an average of roughly 240,000 unique TCR beta nucleotide sequences were sequenced per donor, roughly 20% of them non-productive. Rather than using new phenotypic data, the later analysis identified candidate immune exposures from TCR beta sequences and from how often those sequences occurred across donors. Among the roughly 400 genotyped donors, approximately 77% belonged to the genetic ancestry cluster associated with self-reported Caucasian donors. All discovery cohort repertoires had been generated on a single sequencing platform. The study used immunosequencing to profile the T cell repertoires of 666 subjects and linked those repertoires to cytomegalovirus serostatus. To decide whether each TCR beta V gene segment behaved as functional or pseudogenic, an earlier analysis of approximately 590 of the donors relied on high-throughput TCR beta sequencing. An early release that covered about 600 HLA-typed donors contained around 300 gigabases of sequencing data and about 93 million unique TCR sequences. A later genetic analysis used genome-wide SNP genotypes for about 55% of the 666 donors, treating that subset as a discovery cohort. Here is what the overall study found, with its caveats: The earlier analysis of about 600 of the donors excluded some 16 rarely observed V segments, including chromosome 9 orphons, because counts were too low. According to a later analysis, most CMV-associated TCR beta chains appeared to be HLA-restricted, and the HLA associations seemed to be driven largely by CMV exposure. In a later analysis, several top co-occurrence clusters were reported to appear linked to parvovirus B19, influenza, CMV and Epstein-Barr virus. While some public TCRs were present in many individuals, most TCR sequences turned up only very rarely across donors. HLA typing was unavailable for some donors at each locus, so association tests used only the typed subset. This cohort had only TCR beta chains sequenced, and the lack of alpha or paired-chain data limited which features could be detected. The classifier was reported to diagnose cytomegalovirus status with high specificity and sensitivity in both the original cohort and the validation cohort. Compared with the roughly 710-donor mean, donors in an Asian-associated ancestry cluster had fewer N-insertions in productive TCRs, according to a later genetic analysis. A further reported finding was that TCR beta sequences accurately predicted the HLA-A and HLA-B alleles for most subjects in the first cohort. According to the authors, the approach could potentially be generalized to other disease states and immunological phenotypes. A group of highly shared sequence variants was considered likely to be a technical artifact of the sequencing pipeline. In a later analysis, about 16,000 TCR beta sequences were associated with specific HLA alleles at a false discovery rate of 0.05. Immune exposure information for the cohort was limited to CMV serostatus. In a later analysis, HLA-associated TCR beta chains showed more clonal expansion and lower generation probabilities than non-associated chains that were equally common. Roughly uniform sequencing depth across donors was assumed in presence/absence analyses, although this assumption may not hold. V-gene and J-gene trimming of TCR beta chains was associated with a missense DCLRE1C variant in a later genetic analysis, and the association was replicated in an independent cohort. In the study, some 160 TCR beta chains were listed as associated with cytomegalovirus. A later analysis found that TCR association rates varied across HLA loci, with DRB1 alleles showing the most associated TCRs and HLA-C alleles the fewest. In an earlier analysis of 587 of the donors, most TCR beta V segments were observed in productive rearrangements about 87% or about 30% of the time, broadly matching IMGT annotations. In vitro tests confirmed that three of the cytomegalovirus-associated TCR beta chains recognize cytomegalovirus antigens. Strong co-occurrence of HLA alleles, especially DR and DQ, made assigning TCR associations to individual alleles difficult. Some IMGT-functional V segments, including TRBV6-2 and TRBV6-3, could not be distinguished by the 87-base-pair reads and were therefore excluded. Linkage disequilibrium might explain the correlated functional status among segregating V segments, but an unknown experimental factor could not be excluded.

The cohort consisted of 666 healthy bone marrow donors. At the time of sampling, all cohort members were nominally healthy, though unrecorded immune exposures were likely present. The donor tested CMV seronegative and was one of the 352 seronegative cohort members. Every donor gave a peripheral blood sample, and the peripheral blood mononuclear cells from that sample were used for TCR beta sequencing. The Qiagen DNeasy Blood Extraction Kit was used to extract genomic DNA from the blood cell samples. Notes on this clone: No antigen is known for it. Qualities for individual bases were not recorded, and no much larger clone is one base off.

V lost 0 bases and J lost 3 bases, and the count of bases not matched to a germline gene is 7. CDR1 and CDR2 (SGHAT, FQNNGV) derive from the germline V gene. Including the terminal cysteine and phenylalanine, the CDR3 comprises 16 residues. Just the 48-base CDR3 DNA is kept, in frame starting at base 1. Libraries were made using the immunoSEQ multiplex PCR assay. For the multiplex PCR, a mixture combining 60 forward primers for TCR Vbeta segments and 13 reverse primers for TCR Jbeta segments was used. A multiplex PCR assay on genomic DNA amplified the CDR3 region of rearranged TCR beta genes. Amplified TCR beta libraries were sequenced as 87-base-pair reads on the Illumina HiSeq System. The authors' pipeline ran thus. A later analysis tallied some 79 million unique TCR beta chains across the approximately 670 repertoires, and around 10 million of those chains were shared by two or more donors. Raw reads were error-corrected and collapsed into unique sequences by a nearest-neighbor algorithm in which closely related sequences were merged to remove PCR and sequencing errors. Alignment of CDR3 sequences to IMGT reference sequences was used to assign V, D and J gene segments. For a sequence to be retained, a match of at least six nucleotides was required to both a V gene segment and a J gene segment. Rearrangements were called productive when the CDR3 lacked stop codons and stayed in frame with V and J; all others were non-productive. Following IMGT convention, CDR3 was defined as the stretch from the second conserved V-encoded cysteine to the conserved J-encoded phenylalanine. Sequences without an unambiguous match to a single V gene segment were excluded from the earlier analysis of a few hundred of the donors. An earlier analysis of 587 of the donors classified V segments as functional when productive rearrangements were above 56.7% and as segregating when the standard deviation between donors was above 5%. To diagnose cytomegalovirus status from the catalog of TCR beta chain sequences, a statistical classification framework was built. In a later analysis, TCR nucleotide sequences were compared against IMGT/GENE-DB human TR gene sequences so that V and J genes could be assigned. In a later analysis, CDR3 sequences and most-parsimonious VDJ recombination scenarios were assigned using the TCRdist pipeline. In a later analysis, each TCR beta chain was defined by its CDR3 amino acid sequence together with its V-gene family, and reads lacking a unique V-gene family were excluded. In a later analysis, a few hundred highly shared, low-generation-probability nucleotide sequences were removed to address suspected cross-contamination and a sequencing artifact. For each public chain, a later analysis derived a clonal expansion index from normalized ranks of inferred template counts within each repertoire. A later analysis computed generation probabilities with a VDJ recombination model fitted to out-of-frame rearrangements, and checked the results against IGoR. In a later analysis, hypergeometric tests were used to score TCR-TCR, TCR-HLA and TCR-CMV co-occurrence, with a repertoire-size bias correction applied to TCR pairs. False discovery rates were estimated in a later analysis by permuting HLA or CMV assignments 20 times. In a later analysis, co-occurring TCRs were grouped using DBSCAN, and TCRdist sequence similarity was added for clustering within HLA-allele-positive subsets. Repertoires with fewer than 30,000 or more than 120,000 public chains were left out of co-occurrence clustering, as were several repertoires with anomalous nucleotide sharing. The source is immuneACCESS, and TCRdb retained only in-frame sequences with V and J called. Part of the clones is not carried over; for the studies checked, unresolved V genes explain less than half of this, and the remainder is unexplained. D and trimming come from the DNA, and the V and J calls and clone size come from that table. The sample data list over 130,000 clones, and 88% of these were observed just once. The ten largest clones add up to more than 0.5% of the sample.

The source is a woman aged 40 to 50 in good health and CMV-seronegative. Sequencing was done on a sample of PBMCs. The sequence is built from TRBV11-2 and TRBJ1-1; 7 junctional bases match TRBD1. Read as DNA, the sequence is TGTGCCAGCAGCTTAGACCCGACAGGGCTGTACACTGAAGCTTTCTTT. It codes for CASSLDPTGLYTEAFF. Full variable domain (CDR3 extended with the reference TRBV11-2 and TRBJ1-1 proteins): EAGVAQSPRYKIIEKRQSVAFWCNPISGHATLYWYQQILGQGPKLLIQFQNNGVVDDSQLPKDRFSAERLKGVDSTLKIQPAKLEDSAVYLCASSLDPTGLYTEAFFGQGTRLTVV.